These 29 T cell receptor beta chains came from one sample sequenced in a study of PD-L1 blockade in urothelial cancer. The time point denotes: peripheral blood 6 weeks after treatment start. Measured with immunoSEQ multiplex PCR; TCRdb has only the in-frame clones, and not every one. This sample has more than 60,000 clones, with approximately 91% found just once. This sample comprised PBMCs, obtained around atezolizumab (anti-PD-L1) treatment. The source is a man between 60 and 70 years old with urothelial cancer.

CDR3 loop: CASVRDRTNQPQHF. CDR3 in DNA: TGTGCCAGTGTAAGAGACAGGACTAATCAGCCCCAGCATTTT. This chain connects TRBV19 to TRBJ1-5; D possibly corresponds to TRBD1 (6 bases). The V end was cut by 8 bases, the J end by 4 bases, with 15 bases between. CDR3 length equals 14 residues. The germline V gene encodes CDR1 LNHDA and CDR2 SQIVND (reference sequence).

In this sample, this clone turned up once. The gene calls are TRBV28 and TRBJ2-4; tentative D call: TRBD2 (6 bases). V lost 4 bases and J lost 3, with 13 bases in between. This CDR3 spans 15 amino acids. CDR1 MDHEN and CDR2 SYDVKM come from the germline V gene. The CDR3 nucleotides are TGTGCCAGCAGTTACCCCCCCGGGGGCAAAAACATTCAGTACTTC. This translates into CASSYPPGGKNIQYF.

The chain uses TRBV7-2 and TRBJ1-3; D is unresolved. This CDR3 comprises 14 residues. V lost 5 bases to trimming and J lost 3 bases, with 11 bases between them. The V gene's germline CDR1 is SGHTA and CDR2 FQGNSA. In DNA form, the CDR3 reads TGTGCCAGCAGCGGATCGTCGGGTGGAAACACCATATATTTT. Translated, it gives CASSGSSGGNTIYF.

J is TRBJ2-5 and V is TRBV23-1; D unresolved. TRBV23-1 has ORF status, its function being uncertain. The CDR3 contains 15 residues. With 0 bases removed from V and 6 bases from J, the gap between germline ends came to 14 bases. In nucleotides, the CDR3 is TGCGCCAGCAGTCAATCGTGGTGGCGGCATCAGACCCAGTACTTC. Protein sequence: CASSQSWWRHQTQYF.

The CDR3 DNA follows: TGCGCCAGCAGCTTGGGGGGGACAGGGCGGATCGATGAGCAGTTCTTC. Amino acid sequence: CASSLGGTGRIDEQFF. The chain joins TRBV5-1 to TRBJ2-1; the match to TRBD1 covers 9 bases. This CDR3 has 16 residues. Trimming cost V 0 bases and J 8 bases; bases outside gene matches: 9. The germline gives CDR1 SGHRS, CDR2 YFSETQ. Drawing the rest from reference TRBV5-1 and TRBJ2-1, the complete variable domain is KAGVTQTPRYLIKTRGQQVTLSCSPISGHRSVSWYQQTPGQGLQFLFEYFSETQRNKGNFPGRFSGRQFSNSRSEMNVSTLELGDSALYLCASSLGGTGRIDEQFFGPGTRLTVL.

With respect to this clone: A junction boundary mismatches the germline segment, possibly from a read error. The chain uses TRBV27 and TRBJ2-2; D is uncertain. Germline values: CDR1 MNHEY, CDR2 SMNVEV (reference sequence). The CDR3 is 13 amino acids. The CDR3 region is CASSISRFGELFF. The CDR3 DNA follows: TGTGCCAGCAGTATATCACGGTTCGGGGAGCTGTTTTTT.

The rearrangement links TRBV29-1 to TRBJ1-3, with D possibly TRBD1 on 5 matching bases. The CDR3 sequence is 14 residues long. The V and J ends lost 4 bases and 1 base respectively, with 11 bases between them. Germline loops: CDR1 SQVTM, CDR2 ANQGSEA. CDR3 coding DNA: TGCAGCGTTGGGGGGGGAAATTCTGGAAACACCATATATTTT. Translation gives CSVGGGNSGNTIYF.

This clone was seen only a few times. CDR3: CASSNRGHSGNTIYF. The CDR3 DNA reads as TGTGCCAGTAGTAACAGGGGGCATTCAGGAAACACCATATATTTT. The chain joins TRBV19 to TRBJ1-3; the match to TRBD1 covers 9 bases. The length of the CDR3 is 15 residues. Trimming removed 4 bases from V and 4 bases from J; junction bases left unmatched: 5. The germline V gene encodes CDR1 LNHDA and CDR2 SQIVND (reference sequence). Filled out from reference TRBV19 and TRBJ1-3, the complete variable domain reads DGGITQSPKYLFRKEGQNVTLSCEQNLNHDAMYWYRQDPGQGLRLIYYSQIVNDFQKGDIAEGYSVSREKKESFPLTVTSAQKNPTAFYLCASSNRGHSGNTIYFGEGSWLTVV.

This sequence joins TRBV30 and TRBJ2-2; D may be TRBD2 (6 bases). The V gene lost 1 base and the J gene lost 4 bases, with 13 bases spanning the gap. The CDR3 spans 15 residues. The germline V gene has CDR1 GTSNPN and CDR2 SVGIG (reference sequence). This CDR3 reads CAWSAFPRGTGELFF. CDR3 in DNA: TGTGCCTGGAGTGCCTTCCCGCGGGGCACCGGGGAGCTGTTTTTT.

This clone was detected only a few times. The chain combines TRBV27 with TRBJ2-7, with D uncertain. This CDR3 has 13 amino acids. The germline V and J ends were trimmed by 3 bases and 6 bases, with 12 bases remaining between them. The germline CDR1 and CDR2 sequences are MNHEY and SMNVEV (reference sequence). CDR3 sequence: CASSFDRLAEQYF. The CDR3 nucleotides are TGTGCCAGCAGTTTTGACCGACTGGCCGAGCAGTACTTC.

The J gene is TRBJ2-1, the V gene TRBV5-1; 7 nucleotides line up with TRBD2. Germline CDR1 is SGHRS and CDR2 is YFSETQ. The J segment lost 7 bases and the V segment lost 3 bases, leaving 10 bases of the junction unmatched. The CDR3 covers 15 residues. The CDR3 sequence is CASSWGGSGQNEQFF. The CDR3 region has the DNA TGCGCCAGCAGCTGGGGGGGGAGTGGGCAAAATGAGCAGTTCTTC.

In this sample, this clone turned up many times. The V call is TRBV5-1, the J call TRBJ1-2; no firm D call. Germline assignment: CDR1 SGHRS and CDR2 YFSETQ. Trimming cost V 4 bases and J 2 bases, with 15 bases left between them. The CDR3 covers 15 residues. The CDR3 loop reads CASSLSGEENYGYTF. CDR3 DNA sequence: TGCGCCAGCAGCCTGTCGGGAGAAGAGAACTATGGCTACACCTTC.

The rearrangement uses TRBV7-8 and TRBJ2-7, with 9 bases aligning to TRBD1. V was pared by 4 bases and J by 2 bases, with 6 bases of the junction left unmatched. Per germline, CDR1 SGHVS and CDR2 FQNEAQ. The CDR3 consists of 15 residues. The CDR3 sequence is CASSWDRAGAYEQYF. The DNA for the CDR3 is TGTGCCAGCAGCTGGGACAGGGCAGGAGCCTACGAGCAGTACTTC.

V and J are TRBV5-1 and TRBJ1-3, with unresolved D. This CDR3 region has 14 residues. Trimming pared 4 bases from V and 0 bases from J, leaving 8 bases between. Germline loops: CDR1 SGHRS, CDR2 YFSETQ. The CDR3 DNA reads as TGCGCCAGCAGCCAGGAATTCTCTGGAAACACCATATATTTT. Its translation: CASSQEFSGNTIYF.

This chain links TRBV5-4 with TRBJ1-1, with D maybe TRBD1 (6 bases). The germline CDR1 and CDR2 sequences are SGHNT and YYREEE (reference sequence). This CDR3 comprises 14 residues. Trimming took 4 bases from V and 5 from J, leaving 15 bases between them. The CDR3 DNA follows: TGTGCCAGCAGCCTAGGGGGAGGGGAAACTGAAGCTTTCTTT. Translated: CASSLGGGETEAFF.

CDR3 region: CASSKEYNEQFF. The CDR3 region has the DNA TGTGCCAGCAGTAAAGAGTACAATGAGCAGTTCTTC. The V gene is TRBV28, the J gene TRBJ2-1; D is unclear. CDR3 length: 12 amino acids. The V end lost 5 bases, the J end lost 4 bases, and 6 bases lay between the germline ends. Germline loops: CDR1 MDHEN, CDR2 SYDVKM.

The CDR3 DNA sequence: TGTGCCAGCACAGGTCGAAGCTCCTACGAGCAGTACTTC. Encoded protein: CASTGRSSYEQYF. The chain joins TRBV28 to TRBJ2-7; D is ambiguous. Germline CDR1 is MDHEN and CDR2 is SYDVKM. The V gene lost 7 bases and the J gene lost 0 bases, with 10 bases spanning the gap. The CDR3 spans 13 residues.

This chain links TRBV25-1 with TRBJ2-1; no clear D gene. Germline lookup yields CDR1 MGHDK and CDR2 SYGVNS. The V and J ends lost 4 bases and 4 bases respectively, with 11 bases between them. This CDR3 has 14 amino acids. The CDR3 nucleotides read TGTGCCAGCAGTGCCCCCCAGGCGTACAATGAGCAGTTCTTC. Its protein product is CASSAPQAYNEQFF.

The chain recombines TRBV10-3 with TRBJ2-3, with TRBD1 matching over 9 bases. CDR1 is ENHRY and CDR2 is SYGVKD in the germline V gene. The trim removed 6 bases at V and 8 bases at J, leaving 15 bases unmatched. The CDR3 consists of 16 residues. The CDR3: CAISPLRGQGKGTQYF. The CDR3 coding sequence is TGTGCCATCAGCCCTCTTCGGGGACAGGGAAAAGGTACGCAGTATTTT.

The gene calls are TRBV30 and TRBJ2-1; TRBD2 agrees at 8 bases. The CDR3 covers 17 residues. Germline V gives CDR1 GTSNPN, CDR2 SVGIG (reference sequence). V was clipped by 2 bases and J by 7 bases; unmatched bases: 16. The CDR3 sequence: CAWSFRWREAPGNEQFF. CDR3 DNA sequence: TGTGCCTGGAGTTTCCGCTGGCGGGAGGCGCCGGGAAATGAGCAGTTCTTC.

The chain links TRBV5-1 to TRBJ2-2; 7 nucleotides match TRBD1. Germline lookup yields CDR1 SGHRS and CDR2 YFSETQ. The ends lost 1 base at V and 1 base at J; junction bases unmatched: 7. The CDR3 covers 17 residues. CDR3 region: CASSLRTGVGNTGELFF. The CDR3 DNA sequence: TGCGCCAGCAGCTTGCGCACAGGGGTAGGGAACACCGGGGAGCTGTTTTTT.

The V gene is TRBV6-1, the J gene TRBJ1-5; D may be TRBD1 (5 bases). V was cut by 3 bases and J by 4 bases, with 13 bases left in between. The germline V gene encodes CDR1 MNHNS and CDR2 SASEGT. This CDR3 contains 15 residues. CDR3 sequence: CASSDQTANNQPQHF. The CDR3 coding sequence is TGTGCCAGCAGTGATCAGACAGCTAATAATCAGCCCCAGCATTTT.

The J gene is TRBJ1-3, the V gene TRBV9; possibly TRBD1 for D (6 bases). CDR1 is SGDLS, CDR2 YYNGEE, per germline. The CDR3 is 17 residues long. Between the trimmed V and J ends, which lost 4 bases and 4 bases, there was a span of 21 bases. The CDR3 sequence is CASSPTVLQGGGNTIYF. CDR3 DNA sequence: TGTGCCAGCAGCCCGACCGTACTACAGGGCGGCGGAAACACCATATATTTT.

The chain carries TRBV30 and TRBJ2-7; D call uncertain. V was cut by 0 bases and J by 3 bases, with 6 bases left in between. This CDR3 comprises 12 residues. The germline gives CDR1 GTSNPN, CDR2 SVGIG (reference sequence). This CDR3 reads CAWSVSFYEQYF. DNA of the CDR3: TGTGCCTGGAGTGTATCCTTCTACGAGCAGTACTTC.

The gene calls are TRBV5-4 and TRBJ2-1; 7 bases agree with TRBD1. In germline, CDR1 is SGHNT, CDR2 YYREEE (reference sequence). V shed 0 bases, J shed 8 bases, and the junction held 5 bases outside the gene matches. The CDR3 loop spans 14 amino acids. CDR3 residues: CASSLGQGVDEQFF. In DNA, the CDR3 is TGTGCCAGCAGCTTGGGACAGGGCGTCGATGAGCAGTTCTTC.

This clone was picked up one time. The chain couples TRBV7-2 to TRBJ1-4, with D perhaps matching TRBD1 (5 bases). Trimming left V 2 bases short and J 0 bases short, with 7 bases between. The germline CDR1 and CDR2 sequences are SGHTA and FQGNSA. The CDR3 is made up of 15 amino acids. CDR3 in amino acids: CASSLSRATNEKLFF. CDR3 nucleotide sequence: TGTGCCAGCAGCTTAAGCAGGGCAACTAATGAAAAACTGTTTTTT.

V is TRBV15 and J is TRBJ1-2; 9 bases are shared with TRBD1. Germline CDR1 is LNHNV and CDR2 is YYDKDF (reference sequence). V dropped 4 bases and J dropped 5; count of bases not matched to a gene: 5. There are 14 residues in the CDR3. CDR3 loop: CATSTRQGEYGYTF. DNA for the CDR3: TGTGCCACCAGCACGCGACAGGGGGAATATGGCTACACCTTC. Combining the CDR3 with reference TRBV15 and TRBJ1-2 gives the whole variable domain DAMVIQNPRYQVTQFGKPVTLSCSQTLNHNVMYWYQQKSSQAPKLLFHYYDKDFNNEADTPDNFQSRRPNTSFCFLDIRSPGLGDTAMYLCATSTRQGEYGYTFGSGTRLTVV.

V usage is TRBV4-2 and J usage is TRBJ2-7; the match to TRBD2 covers 7 bases. Unmatched junction bases numbered 6, after V lost 1 base and J lost 0 bases. CDR3 length equals 16 residues. CDR1 is LGHNA, CDR2 YNFKEQ, per germline. The CDR3 here is CASSQVSVAGSYEQYF. The CDR3 nucleotides are TGTGCCAGCAGCCAAGTATCGGTAGCGGGCTCCTACGAGCAGTACTTC.

CDR3 in amino acids: CASSSTTYEQYF. In DNA form, the CDR3 reads TGTGCCAGCAGCTCTACTACCTACGAGCAGTACTTC. This chain uses TRBV7-2 with TRBJ2-7; D is undetermined. CDR1 and CDR2 from the germline V gene are SGHTA and FQGNSA. Trimming stripped 4 bases from V and 2 bases from J, with 6 bases between. This CDR3 is built from 12 residues.